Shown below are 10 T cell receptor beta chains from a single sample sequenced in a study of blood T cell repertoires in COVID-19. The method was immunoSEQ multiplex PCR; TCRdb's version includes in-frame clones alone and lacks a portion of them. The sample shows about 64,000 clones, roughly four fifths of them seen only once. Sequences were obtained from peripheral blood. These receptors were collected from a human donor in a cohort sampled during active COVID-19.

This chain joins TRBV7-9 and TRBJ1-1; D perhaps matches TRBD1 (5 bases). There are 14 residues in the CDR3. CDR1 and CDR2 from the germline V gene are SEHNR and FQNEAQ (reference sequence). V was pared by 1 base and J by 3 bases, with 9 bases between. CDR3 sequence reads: CASSLGRADTEAFF. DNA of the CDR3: TGTGCCAGCAGCTTAGGCAGGGCGGACACTGAAGCTTTCTTT.

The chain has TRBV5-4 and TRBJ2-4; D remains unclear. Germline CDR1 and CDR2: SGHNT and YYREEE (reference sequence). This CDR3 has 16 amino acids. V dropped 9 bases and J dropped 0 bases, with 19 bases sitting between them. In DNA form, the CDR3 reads TGTGCCAACCCCCCTCCGCGGTGTCTAGCCAAAAACATTCAGTACTTC. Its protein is CANPPPRCLAKNIQYF.

Here the CDR3 DNA reads TGTGCCACCAGTGGCCCCGGACAGGGTGAAGGAGAAAAACTGTTTTTT. Protein sequence: CATSGPGQGEGEKLFF. The chain uses TRBV24-1 and TRBJ1-4; 8 positions agree with TRBD1. Germline-derived CDR1 and CDR2 are KGHDR and SFDVKD. This CDR3 comprises 16 residues. Trimming at V came to 5 bases and at J to 8 bases, leaving 12 bases not matched to a gene.

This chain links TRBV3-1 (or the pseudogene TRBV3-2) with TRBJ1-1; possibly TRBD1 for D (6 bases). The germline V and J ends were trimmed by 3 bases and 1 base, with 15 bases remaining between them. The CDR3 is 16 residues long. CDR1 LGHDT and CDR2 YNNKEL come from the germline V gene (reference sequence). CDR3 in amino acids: CASSQKGTFSNTEAFF. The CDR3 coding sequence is TGTGCCAGCAGCCAGAAAGGGACATTTTCGAACACTGAAGCTTTCTTT.

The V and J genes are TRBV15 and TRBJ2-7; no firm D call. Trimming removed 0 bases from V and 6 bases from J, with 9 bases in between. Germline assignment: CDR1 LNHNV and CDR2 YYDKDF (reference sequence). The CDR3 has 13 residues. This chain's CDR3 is CATSRDFAGEQYF. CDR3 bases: TGTGCCACCAGCAGAGATTTCGCAGGCGAGCAGTACTTC.

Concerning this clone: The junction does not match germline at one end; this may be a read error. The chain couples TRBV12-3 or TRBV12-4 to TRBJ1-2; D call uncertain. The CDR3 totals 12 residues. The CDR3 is CASSVASYGYTF. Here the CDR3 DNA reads TGTGCCAGCAGTGTAGCCTCCTATGGCTACACCTTC.

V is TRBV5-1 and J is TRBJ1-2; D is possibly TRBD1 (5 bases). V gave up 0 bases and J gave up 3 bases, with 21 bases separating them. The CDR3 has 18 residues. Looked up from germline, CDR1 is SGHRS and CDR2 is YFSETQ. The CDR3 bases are TGCGCCAGCAGCTTGGTTTTTCTCCAGGGAGGCCCGTACTATGGCTACACCTTC. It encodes CASSLVFLQGGPYYGYTF.

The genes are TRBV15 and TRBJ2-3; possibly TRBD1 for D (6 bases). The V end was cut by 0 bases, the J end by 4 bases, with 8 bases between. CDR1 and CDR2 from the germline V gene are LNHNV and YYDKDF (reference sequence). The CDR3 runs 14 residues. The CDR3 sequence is CATSRDTGSDTQYF. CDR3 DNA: TGTGCCACCAGCAGAGATACAGGGTCAGATACGCAGTATTTT.

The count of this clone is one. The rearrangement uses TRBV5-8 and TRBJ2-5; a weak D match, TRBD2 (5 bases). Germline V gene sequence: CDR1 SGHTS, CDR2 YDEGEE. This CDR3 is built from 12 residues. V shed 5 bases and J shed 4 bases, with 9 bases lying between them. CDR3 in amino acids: CASREEPETQYF. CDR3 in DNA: TGTGCCAGCAGGGAGGAGCCAGAGACCCAGTACTTC.

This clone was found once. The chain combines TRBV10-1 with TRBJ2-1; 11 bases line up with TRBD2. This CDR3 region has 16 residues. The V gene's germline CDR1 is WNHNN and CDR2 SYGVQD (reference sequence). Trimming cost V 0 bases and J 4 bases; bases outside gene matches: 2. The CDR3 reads CASSESGTSGYNEQFF. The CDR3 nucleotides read TGCGCCAGCAGTGAGTCGGGGACTAGCGGATACAATGAGCAGTTCTTC.